Listed below are T cell receptor beta chains from one sample, sequenced in a study of a mutant IDH1 vaccine in newly diagnosed glioma. Antigens for these TCRs are unknown. Using immunoSEQ multiplex PCR, the repertoire was profiled, and TCRdb retains in-frame clones only, with some absent. Seen here are 50,000 to 60,000 clones, under 90% observed once, and the top ten hold more than 5.5%. The sample was PBMCs, taken from a glioma patient whose treatment included an IDH1 peptide vaccine. The receptors originated from a man aged 35 to 55 with glioma. Both conserved end residues are part of each CDR3. The D gene is left open where the match is weak. Not every row has a clone size; where given, it reads once, few, many or a size class.

>TRBV5-1|TRBD2|NA|TRBJ2-5
TGCGCCAGCAGGTCCGGACTAGCGGAGCAAGAGACCCAGTACTTC
CASRSGLAEQETQYF
>TRBV4-2|NA|NA|TRBJ1-2
TGTGCCAGCAGCCACGAGGGGAACTATGGCTACACCTTC
CASSHEGNYGYTF
>TRBV5-1|NA|NA|TRBJ1-1
TGCGCCAGCAGCTTCGGTGGTTTGACGGAAACTTTCTTT
CASSFGGLTETFF
>TRBV7-2|NA|NA|TRBJ1-6
TGTGCCAGCAGCTTACCTCAGGGTACGAATTCACCCCTCCACTTT
CASSLPQGTNSPLHF
>TRBV2|TRBD1|NA|TRBJ1-4
TGTGCCAGCGGGGACAGGCCTGAAAAACTGTTTTTT
CASGDRPEKLFF
>TRBV2|NA|once|TRBJ2-5
TGTGCCAGCAGGGCACAACCCCAAGAGACCCAGTACTTC
CASRAQPQETQYF
>TRBV18|NA|NA|TRBJ2-5
TGTGCCAGCTCACGGGGCCAGCAAGAGACCCAGTACTTC
CASSRGQQETQYF
>TRBV5-4|NA|NA|TRBJ2-5
TGTGCCAGCAGCCTGAACCTAGGGTACCAAGAGACCCAGTACTTC
CASSLNLGYQETQYF
>TRBV9|NA|NA|TRBJ1-6
TGTGCCAGCAGCGTAGGGAACGGGGATTCACCCCTCCACTTT
CASSVGNGDSPLHF
>TRBV9|NA|NA|TRBJ2-5
TGTGCCAGCAGCGTAGGAGGTGCACAAGAGACCCAGTACTTC
CASSVGGAQETQYF
>TRBV5-1|TRBD2|NA|TRBJ2-3
TGCGCCAGCAGCTTAGCGGGGGGGGGCACAGATACGCAGTATTTT
CASSLAGGGTDTQYF
>TRBV7-8|NA|NA|TRBJ1-6
TGTGCCAGCAGCTTAAGGGCAGGGTCGAACAATTCACCCCTCCACTTT
CASSLRAGSNNSPLHF
>TRBV19|TRBD1|NA|TRBJ2-7
TGTGCCAGTAGTGCCGGGACAGGGGGACCCGACTACGAGCAGTACTTC
CASSAGTGGPDYEQYF
>TRBV6-1|NA|few|TRBJ1-3
TGTGCCAGCAGTGAAGACGACGGAATCTCTGGAAACACCATATATTTT
CASSEDDGISGNTIYF
>TRBV5-1|NA|NA|TRBJ1-3
TGCGCCAGCAGCTTGGAAGGAAACGCTGGAAACACCATATATTTT
CASSLEGNAGNTIYF
>TRBV12-5|NA|NA|TRBJ1-6
TGTGCTAGTGGACGATGGGGAAGCAATTCACCCCTCCACTTT
CASGRWGSNSPLHF
>TRBV13|NA|once|TRBJ1-2
TGTGCCAGCAGCTTTCGGCCAGAGGTGGAGGGCTACACCTTC
CASSFRPEVEGYTF
>TRBV27|NA|NA|TRBJ1-5
TGTGCCACCAGTCGAACCTATAGCAATCAGCCCCAGCATTTT
CATSRTYSNQPQHF
>TRBV2|NA|NA|TRBJ1-3
TGTGCCAGCAGTGTCTCGGTCTCTGGAAACACCATATATTTT
CASSVSVSGNTIYF
>TRBV28|NA|NA|TRBJ1-5
TGTGCCAGCAGTCTGGGGACACTTTTTCTGCCCCAGCATTTT
CASSLGTLFLPQHF
>TRBV18|NA|few|TRBJ1-5
TGTGCCAGCTCACCCGGACACAGCAATCAGCCCCAGCATTTT
CASSPGHSNQPQHF
>TRBV10-1|NA|NA|TRBJ2-7
TGCGCCAGCAGCTCGAATAGCCCTCCCTACGAGCAGTACTTC
CASSSNSPPYEQYF
>TRBV7-8|NA|NA|TRBJ1-1
TGTGCCAGCAGCTTGCTGGCTCTGAACACTGAAGCTTTCTTT
CASSLLALNTEAFF
>TRBV11-2|NA|NA|TRBJ2-7
TGTGCCAGCAGATCCCGGGGGGCTCGCGACGAGCAGTACTTC
CASRSRGARDEQYF
>TRBV5-4|TRBD1|NA|TRBJ1-6
TGTGCCAGCAGTCTCGACAGGGCTAATTCACCCCTCCACTTT
CASSLDRANSPLHF
>TRBV10-1|NA|NA|TRBJ1-4
TGCGCCAGCAGTGGCGGTGGCACTAATGAAAAACTGTTTTTT
CASSGGGTNEKLFF
>TRBV5-4|NA|NA|TRBJ2-3
TGTGCCAGCAGCTCCTTCACAGGGGAGGGTACGCAGTATTTT
CASSSFTGEGTQYF
>TRBV6-1|NA|once|TRBJ1-2
TGTGCCAGCAGACGGGACGTCTATGGCTACACCTTC
CASRRDVYGYTF
>TRBV7-9|TRBD1|NA|TRBJ1-4
TGTGCCAGCAGCCCGGCGGGGGCGACAGGGGGGTCGAAAAAACTGTTTTTT
CASSPAGATGGSKKLFF
>TRBV2|TRBD1|NA|TRBJ2-7
TGTGCCAGCAGGTTTGATCAGGACAGGAGCTCCTACGAGCAGTACTTC
CASRFDQDRSSYEQYF
>TRBV6-5|NA|NA|TRBJ1-1
TGTGCCAGCAGTGGCTCGTGGGGGGGAAACACTGAAGCTTTCTTT
CASSGSWGGNTEAFF
>TRBV5-1|NA|few|TRBJ2-2
TGCGCCAGCATCCGTCCGGGAACCGGGGAGCTGTTTTTT
CASIRPGTGELFF
>TRBV5-1|TRBD1|once|TRBJ1-6
TGCGCCAGTACATCCGGGACAGCCTATAATTCACCCCTCCACTTT
CASTSGTAYNSPLHF
>TRBV9|NA|NA|TRBJ2-7
TGTGCCAGCAGCGTAGATGATGACTACGAGCAGTACTTC
CASSVDDDYEQYF
>TRBV6-4|NA|NA|TRBJ2-3
TGTGCCAGCAGTGGGGAACCTCCAGATACGCAGTATTTT
CASSGEPPDTQYF
>TRBV6-1|NA|NA|TRBJ1-2
TGTGCCAGCAGTGAGGCGGGTGCGGAGGCTTACTATGGCTACACCTTC
CASSEAGAEAYYGYTF
>TRBV7-9|NA|NA|TRBJ2-5
TGTGCCAGCAGGCGAGGGGGGGGCTCTTTAGAGACCCAGTACTTC
CASRRGGGSLETQYF